The clone carrying this TCR beta chain was picked up a small number of times. Its antigen is currently unknown. This record belongs to a study of T cell repertoires in cytomegalovirus infection. Across the study: Public TCR beta signature analysis indicated the presence of both CMV infection and matching HLA type.

A single record per CDR3 protein comes from TCRdb applying MiXCR to the reads. Altogether under 850,000 distinct CDR3 sequences are present, around 30% being singletons, with the ten largest covering 15% to 20%. Study-wide findings and caveats: Individuals carrying CMV plus the relevant HLA were identified by cumulative frequency of public TCR beta families.

This TCR came from a human donor in good health (CMV status not recorded). Some clones in this sample may be carry-over from other donors' samples. The starting material was cultured PBMCs, obtained from culture after CMV antigen stimulation.

The CDR3 loop is CASSPRTSPNIQYF. CDR3 nucleotide sequence: TGTGCCAGCAGCCCCAGGACTAGCCCAAACATTCAGTACTTC. The V call is TRBV7-9, the J call TRBJ2-4; 8 positions match TRBD2. This CDR3 has 14 amino acids. Germline-derived CDR1 and CDR2 are SEHNR and FQNEAQ (reference sequence). The V gene end was trimmed by 5 bases and the J gene end by 6 bases; junction bases not matched to a gene: 6.